Included here is one TCR beta chain sequence, with context. This sample is drawn from a study of blood T cell repertoires in COVID-19. The germline V gene has CDR1 SGHRS and CDR2 YFSETQ. This CDR3 is 16 amino acids long. With 0 bases removed from V and 3 bases from J, the gap between germline ends came to 10 bases. In the study's own analysis: Quantification of nucleated cells was approximated via reference gene primer amplification. TCRdb keeps only in-frame clones here, not all; method: immunoSEQ multiplex PCR. V, J and clone size were drawn from that table, and D and trimming were deduced from the DNA. The sample lists about 190,000 clones; 70% to 90% were seen once.

The TCR was taken from a woman aged 25 to 39 with acute or convalescent COVID-19. Specimen: peripheral blood. The chain combines TRBV5-1 with TRBJ2-6; D is possibly TRBD1 (5 bases). The CDR3 sequence is CASSLAAGNGANVLTF. CDR3 DNA: TGCGCCAGCAGCTTGGCTGCAGGGAATGGGGCCAACGTCCTGACTTTC.